The clone carrying this T cell receptor (beta chain) was seen a handful of times. The antigen is not known. TCRdb re-derived calls from the reads in MiXCR, one entry per CDR3 protein. The sample lists roughly 240,000 distinct CDR3 sequences; 6% to 8% were seen once. This record comes from a study of T cell repertoires in cytomegalovirus infection. Study-level information: A matching HLA type, together with CMV infection, was signaled by public TCR beta signatures. Study outcomes and limitations: Dominating the ex vivo response were TCR beta clonotypes that were CMV-specific and HLA-C-restricted. Cumulated frequencies of public TCR beta families served to identify carriers of CMV plus the relevant HLA.

This CDR3 region has 15 residues. CDR1 and CDR2 from the germline V gene are SQVTM and ANQGSEA. V dropped 4 bases and J dropped 7 bases, with 19 bases sitting between them. Sequencing used PBMCs. This receptor was identified in a human donor in good health (CMV status not recorded). Some clones in this sample may be carry-over from other donors' samples. This chain uses TRBV29-1 with TRBJ1-4, with D possibly TRBD1 on 6 matching bases. The CDR3 nucleotides are TGCAGCGTTGGGTTTCCCGGGGGGCAGAGTGAAAAACTGTTTTTT. It yields the protein CSVGFPGGQSEKLFF.